This T cell receptor beta chain comes out of a study of T cell responses to AZD1222 COVID-19 vaccine. Study at large: Pooling of second doses given at about 4 or about 12 weeks was done. Study findings and constraints: Repertoires were obtained only post-peak T cell response. A rise in Spike-specific TCR breadth and depth followed two AZD1222 doses. The reported proportion of spike-specific TCRs targeting unmutated variant regions was nearly half.

Profiling relied on immunoSEQ multiplex PCR, and the TCRdb table lists in-frame clones only, not all of them. The profile shows over 100,000 clones, 80% to 90% of them singletons. About this clone: Its antigen remains unidentified.

V shed 1 base, J shed 1 base, and the junction held 6 bases outside the gene matches. The CDR3 totals 17 residues. Germline CDR1 SGHTA, CDR2 FQGNSA. The sequencing here drew on peripheral blood, taken on day 0 of AZD1222 vaccination. The chain recombines TRBV7-2 with TRBJ2-5, with 10 bases matching TRBD2. The receptor was isolated from an adult in good health. For the CDR3, the DNA is TGTGCCAGCAGCTTAGGGCCTAGCGGGAGCCTCCAAGAGACCCAGTACTTC. This gives the protein CASSLGPSGSLQETQYF.